Sequencing of this T cell receptor beta chain was carried out in a study of spatial heterogeneity in lung cancer. Study-level background: Combinations of a unique TCR and a UMI were tallied in raw reads, and on average each appeared more than ten times.

The sample's time point: sample taken at primary tumor resection. Whole RNA, isolated from tumor, nontumor lung or frozen PBMC, was sequenced without prior sorting. Samples were donated by 72 untreated early-stage non-small cell lung cancer patients. Every TCR cDNA molecule bore a unique molecular identifier. A single record per CDR3 protein comes from TCRdb applying MiXCR to the 5' RACE reads. This sample yields some 100,000 distinct CDR3 sequences, of which around 10% are seen a single time; less than 8.5% belongs to the top ten. This clonotype was counted between two and nine times. The antigen remains undetermined. The germline gives CDR1 SGHRS, CDR2 YFSETQ. V gave up 3 bases and J gave up 2 bases, with 12 bases separating them. The CDR3 spans 14 residues. Study observations and caveats: Ubiquitous expanded tumor TCRs appeared in blood more at resection than follow-up.

V gene TRBV5-1 combines with J gene TRBJ2-7, with a weak D call TRBD1 (6 bases). This TCR was recovered from a male donor with early-stage non-small cell lung cancer. Here the sequenced sample was PBMCs, taken at surgery. CDR3 sequence: CASSSGTLTYEQYF. The CDR3 coding sequence is TGCGCCAGCAGCTCTGGGACACTTACCTACGAGCAGTACTTC.